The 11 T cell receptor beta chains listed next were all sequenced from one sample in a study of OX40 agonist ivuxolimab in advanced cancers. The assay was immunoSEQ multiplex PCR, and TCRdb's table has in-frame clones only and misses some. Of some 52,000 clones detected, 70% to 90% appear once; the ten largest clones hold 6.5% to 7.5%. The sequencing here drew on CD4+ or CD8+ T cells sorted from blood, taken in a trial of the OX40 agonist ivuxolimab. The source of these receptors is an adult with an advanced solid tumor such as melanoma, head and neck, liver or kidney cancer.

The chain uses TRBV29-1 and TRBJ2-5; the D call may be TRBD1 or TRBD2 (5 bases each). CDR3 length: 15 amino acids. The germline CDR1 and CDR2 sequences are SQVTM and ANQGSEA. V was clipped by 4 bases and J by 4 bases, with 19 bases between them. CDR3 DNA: TGCAGCGTTGGCCATGGATCCGGGGCAGGAGAGACCCAGTACTTC. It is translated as CSVGHGSGAGETQYF.

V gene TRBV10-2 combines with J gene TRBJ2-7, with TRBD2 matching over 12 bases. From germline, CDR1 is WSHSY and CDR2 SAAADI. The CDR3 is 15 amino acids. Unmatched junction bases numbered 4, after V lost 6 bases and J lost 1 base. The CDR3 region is CASRRTSGASYEQYF. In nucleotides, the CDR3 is TGCGCCAGCAGGAGGACTAGCGGGGCTTCCTACGAGCAGTACTTC.

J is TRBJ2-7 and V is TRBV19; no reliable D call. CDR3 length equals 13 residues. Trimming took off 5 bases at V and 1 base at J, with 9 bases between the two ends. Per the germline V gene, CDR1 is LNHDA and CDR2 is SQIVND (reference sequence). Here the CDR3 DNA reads TGTGCCAGTAGTGAGTGGCCGTCCTACGAGCAGTACTTC. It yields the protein CASSEWPSYEQYF. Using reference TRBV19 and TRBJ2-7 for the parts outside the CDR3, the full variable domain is DGGITQSPKYLFRKEGQNVTLSCEQNLNHDAMYWYRQDPGQGLRLIYYSQIVNDFQKGDIAEGYSVSREKKESFPLTVTSAQKNPTAFYLCASSEWPSYEQYFGPGTRLTVT.

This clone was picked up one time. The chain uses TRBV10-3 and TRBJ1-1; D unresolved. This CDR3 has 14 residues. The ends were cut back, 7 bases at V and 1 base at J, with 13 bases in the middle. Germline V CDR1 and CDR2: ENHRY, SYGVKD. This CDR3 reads CAIKPTDANTEAFF. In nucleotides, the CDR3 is TGTGCCATCAAGCCTACAGATGCGAACACTGAAGCTTTCTTT.

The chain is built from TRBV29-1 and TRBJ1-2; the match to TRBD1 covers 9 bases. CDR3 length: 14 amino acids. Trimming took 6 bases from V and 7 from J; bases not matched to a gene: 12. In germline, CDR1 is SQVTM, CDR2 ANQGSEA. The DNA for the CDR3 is TGCAGCGTGGAACTGGGACAGGGAATCGTTGGCTACACCTTC. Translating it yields CSVELGQGIVGYTF.

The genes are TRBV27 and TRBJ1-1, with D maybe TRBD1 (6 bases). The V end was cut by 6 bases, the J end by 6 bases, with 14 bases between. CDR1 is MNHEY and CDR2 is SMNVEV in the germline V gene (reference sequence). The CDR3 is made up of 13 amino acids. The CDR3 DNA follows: TGTGCCAGCAGCCACAAAGGGACATCTGAAGCTTTCTTT. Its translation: CASSHKGTSEAFF.

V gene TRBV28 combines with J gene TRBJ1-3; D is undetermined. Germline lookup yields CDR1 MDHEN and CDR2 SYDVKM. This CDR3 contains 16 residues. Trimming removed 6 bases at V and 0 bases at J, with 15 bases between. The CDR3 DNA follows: TGTGCCAGCAGCGTTAATACAGTGCTCTCTGGAAACACCATATATTTT. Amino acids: CASSVNTVLSGNTIYF.

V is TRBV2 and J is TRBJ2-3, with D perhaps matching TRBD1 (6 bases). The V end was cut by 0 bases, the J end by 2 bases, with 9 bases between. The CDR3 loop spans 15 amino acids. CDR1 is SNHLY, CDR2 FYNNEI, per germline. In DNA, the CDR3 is TGTGCCAGCAGTGAAGCCGGGACACACACAGATACGCAGTATTTT. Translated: CASSEAGTHTDTQYF.

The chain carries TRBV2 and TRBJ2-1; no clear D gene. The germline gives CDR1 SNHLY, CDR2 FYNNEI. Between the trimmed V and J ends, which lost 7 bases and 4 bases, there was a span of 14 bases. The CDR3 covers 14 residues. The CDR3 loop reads CASTQTDLYNEQFF. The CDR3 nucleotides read TGTGCCAGCACCCAAACGGACCTGTACAATGAGCAGTTCTTC.

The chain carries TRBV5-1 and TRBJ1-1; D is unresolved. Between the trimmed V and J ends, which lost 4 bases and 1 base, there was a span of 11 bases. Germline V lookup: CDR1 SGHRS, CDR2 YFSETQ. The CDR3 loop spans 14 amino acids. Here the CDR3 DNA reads TGCGCCAGCAGCCCGGGAACGCGGAACACTGAAGCTTTCTTT. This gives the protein CASSPGTRNTEAFF.

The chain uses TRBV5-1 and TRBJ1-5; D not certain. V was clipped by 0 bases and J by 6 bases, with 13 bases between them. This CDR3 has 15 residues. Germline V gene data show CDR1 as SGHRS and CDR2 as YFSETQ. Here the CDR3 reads CASSLDGQVGQPQHF. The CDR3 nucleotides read TGCGCCAGCAGCTTGGATGGGCAGGTTGGTCAGCCCCAGCATTTT.